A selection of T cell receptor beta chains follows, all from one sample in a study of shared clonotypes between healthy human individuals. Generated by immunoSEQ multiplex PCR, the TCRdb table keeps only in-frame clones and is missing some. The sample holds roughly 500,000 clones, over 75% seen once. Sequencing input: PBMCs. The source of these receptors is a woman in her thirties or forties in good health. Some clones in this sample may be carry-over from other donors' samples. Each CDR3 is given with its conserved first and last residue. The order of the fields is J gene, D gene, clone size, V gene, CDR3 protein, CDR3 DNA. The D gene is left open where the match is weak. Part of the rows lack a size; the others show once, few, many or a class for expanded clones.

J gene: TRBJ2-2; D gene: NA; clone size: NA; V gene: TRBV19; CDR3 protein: CASLRQTNTGELFF; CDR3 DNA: TGTGCCAGCCTTCGACAGACGAACACCGGGGAGCTGTTTTTT
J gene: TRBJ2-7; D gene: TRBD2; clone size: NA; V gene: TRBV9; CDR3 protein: CASSVGTSGTYEQYF; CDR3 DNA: TGTGCCAGCAGCGTTGGGACTAGCGGGACCTACGAGCAGTACTTC
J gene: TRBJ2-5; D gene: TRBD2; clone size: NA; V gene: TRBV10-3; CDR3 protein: CAISEGTSGRRSVETQYF; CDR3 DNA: TGTGCCATCAGTGAAGGGACTAGCGGGAGGAGGTCGGTGGAGACCCAGTACTTC
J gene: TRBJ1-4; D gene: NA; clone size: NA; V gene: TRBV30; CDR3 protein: CAWMYRARNEKLFF; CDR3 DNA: TGTGCCTGGATGTACAGGGCTAGGAATGAAAAACTGTTTTTT
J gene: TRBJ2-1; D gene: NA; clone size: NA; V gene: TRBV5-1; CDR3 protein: CASSLDSMSSYNEQFF; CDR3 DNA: TGCGCCAGCAGCTTGGATTCCATGAGCTCCTACAATGAGCAGTTCTTC
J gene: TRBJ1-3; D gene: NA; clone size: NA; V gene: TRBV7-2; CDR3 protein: CASSLVGGNTIYF; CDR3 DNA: TGTGCCAGCAGCTTAGTAGGGGGAAACACCATATATTTT
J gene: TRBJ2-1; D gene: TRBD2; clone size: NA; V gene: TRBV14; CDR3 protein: CASSQGISREWTYNEQFF; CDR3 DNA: TGTGCCAGCAGCCAAGGAATTTCGCGGGAGTGGACCTACAATGAGCAGTTCTTC
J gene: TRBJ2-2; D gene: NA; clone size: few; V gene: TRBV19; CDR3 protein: CASSKKRNTGELFF; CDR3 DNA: TGTGCCAGTAGTAAAAAAAGGAACACCGGGGAGCTGTTTTTT
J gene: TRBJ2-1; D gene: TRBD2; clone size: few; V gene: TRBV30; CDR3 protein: CAREAGARNEQFF; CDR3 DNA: TGTGCCCGAGAAGCGGGAGCGAGGAATGAGCAGTTCTTC
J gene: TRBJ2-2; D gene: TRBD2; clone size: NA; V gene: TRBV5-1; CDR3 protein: CASSPRLAGGPGGGELFF; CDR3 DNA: TGCGCCAGCAGCCCCCGGCTAGCGGGAGGGCCCGGCGGCGGGGAGCTGTTTTTT
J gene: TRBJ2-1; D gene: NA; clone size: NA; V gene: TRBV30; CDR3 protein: CAWSPPGADYNEQFF; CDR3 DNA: TGTGCCTGGAGTCCCCCGGGAGCGGACTACAATGAGCAGTTCTTC
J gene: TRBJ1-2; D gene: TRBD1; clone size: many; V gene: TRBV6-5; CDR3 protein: CASSNPTGGSYGYTF; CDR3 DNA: TGTGCCAGCAGTAACCCGACAGGGGGCAGCTATGGCTACACCTTC
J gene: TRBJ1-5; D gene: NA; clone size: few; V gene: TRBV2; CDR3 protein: CASSEDASSNQPQHF; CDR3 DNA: TGTGCCAGCAGTGAGGACGCCAGCTCCAATCAGCCCCAGCATTTT
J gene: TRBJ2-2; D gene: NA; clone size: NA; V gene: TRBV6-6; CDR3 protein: CASSSQGPKNTGELFF; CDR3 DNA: TGTGCCAGCAGTTCCCAGGGTCCCAAGAACACCGGGGAGCTGTTTTTT
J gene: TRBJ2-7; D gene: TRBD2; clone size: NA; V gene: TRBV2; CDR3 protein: CASRLLAGVAYEQYF; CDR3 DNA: TGTGCCAGCAGACTGCTAGCGGGAGTTGCCTACGAGCAGTACTTC
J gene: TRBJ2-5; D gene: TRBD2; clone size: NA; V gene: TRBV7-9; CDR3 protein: CASSLVAGGETQYF; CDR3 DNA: TGTGCCAGCAGCTTAGTAGCGGGAGGAGAGACCCAGTACTTC
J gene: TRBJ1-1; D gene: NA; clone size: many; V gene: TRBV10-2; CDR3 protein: CASGPRFGEAFF; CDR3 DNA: TGCGCCAGCGGGCCGAGATTTGGCGAAGCTTTCTTT
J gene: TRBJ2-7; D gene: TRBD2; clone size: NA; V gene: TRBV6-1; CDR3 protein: CAISGGTSGNYEQYF; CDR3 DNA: TGTGCCATCAGTGGGGGGACTAGCGGGAACTACGAGCAGTACTTC
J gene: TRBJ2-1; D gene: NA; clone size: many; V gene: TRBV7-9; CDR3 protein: CASSPKSEGSYNEQFF; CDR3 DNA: TGTGCCAGCAGCCCGAAAAGCGAAGGCTCCTACAATGAGCAGTTCTTC
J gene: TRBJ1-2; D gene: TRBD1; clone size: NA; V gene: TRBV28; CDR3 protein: CASSFTDRAYYGYTF; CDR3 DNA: TGTGCCAGCAGTTTCACGGACAGGGCTTACTATGGCTACACCTTC
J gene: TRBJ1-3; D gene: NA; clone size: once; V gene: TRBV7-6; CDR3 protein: CASSLAPHSGNTIYF; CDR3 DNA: TGTGCCAGCAGCTTAGCACCCCACTCTGGAAACACCATATATTTT
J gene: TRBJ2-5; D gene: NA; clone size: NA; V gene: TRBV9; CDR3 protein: CASSLRDFGETQYF; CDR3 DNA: TGTGCCAGCAGCCTCCGGGACTTCGGGGAGACCCAGTACTTC
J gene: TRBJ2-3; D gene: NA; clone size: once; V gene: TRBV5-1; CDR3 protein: CASSLARTSTDTQYF; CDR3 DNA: TGCGCCAGCAGCTTGGCAAGAACTAGCACAGATACGCAGTATTTT
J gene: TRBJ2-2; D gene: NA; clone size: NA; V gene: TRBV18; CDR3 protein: CASSPWDGTNTGELFF; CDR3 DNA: TGTGCCAGCTCACCCTGGGACGGCACGAACACCGGGGAGCTGTTTTTT
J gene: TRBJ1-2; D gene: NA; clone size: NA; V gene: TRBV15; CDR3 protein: CATSSGPGVRYYGYTF; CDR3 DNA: TGTGCCACCAGCAGTGGACCGGGAGTGAGGTACTATGGCTACACCTTC
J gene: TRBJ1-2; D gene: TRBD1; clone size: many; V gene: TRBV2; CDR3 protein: CASSRDRGQGYGYTF; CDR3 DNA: TGTGCCAGCAGTCGGGACAGGGGGCAAGGGTATGGCTACACCTTC